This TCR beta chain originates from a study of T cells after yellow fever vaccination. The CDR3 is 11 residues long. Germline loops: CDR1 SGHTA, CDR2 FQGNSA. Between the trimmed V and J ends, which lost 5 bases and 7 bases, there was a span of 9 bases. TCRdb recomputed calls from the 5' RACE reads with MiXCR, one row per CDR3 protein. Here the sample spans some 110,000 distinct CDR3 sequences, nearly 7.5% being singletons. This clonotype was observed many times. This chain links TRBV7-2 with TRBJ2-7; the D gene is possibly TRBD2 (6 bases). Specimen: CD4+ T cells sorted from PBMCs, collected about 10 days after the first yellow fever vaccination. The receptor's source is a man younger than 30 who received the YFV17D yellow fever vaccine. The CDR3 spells CASSPGVEQYF. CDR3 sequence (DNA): TGTGCCAGCAGCCCGGGGGTTGAGCAGTACTTC.